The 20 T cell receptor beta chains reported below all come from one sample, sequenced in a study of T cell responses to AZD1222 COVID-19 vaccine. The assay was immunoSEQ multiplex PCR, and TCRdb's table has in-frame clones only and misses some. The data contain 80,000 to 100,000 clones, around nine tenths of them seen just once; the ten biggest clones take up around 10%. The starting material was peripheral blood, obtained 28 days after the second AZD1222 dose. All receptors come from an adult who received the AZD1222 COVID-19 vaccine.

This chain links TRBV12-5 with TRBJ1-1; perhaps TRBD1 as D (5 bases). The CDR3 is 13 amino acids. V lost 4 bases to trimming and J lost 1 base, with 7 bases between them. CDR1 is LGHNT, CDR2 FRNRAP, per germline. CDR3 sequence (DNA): TGTGCTAGTGGTTGGGGGGGGAACACTGAAGCTTTCTTT. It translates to CASGWGGNTEAFF. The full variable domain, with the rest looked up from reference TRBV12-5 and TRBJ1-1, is DARVTQTPRHKVTEMGQEVTMRCQPILGHNTVFWYRQTMMQGLELLAYFRNRAPLDDSGMPKDRFSAEMPDATLATLKIQPSEPRDSAVYFCASGWGGNTEAFFGQGTRLTVV.

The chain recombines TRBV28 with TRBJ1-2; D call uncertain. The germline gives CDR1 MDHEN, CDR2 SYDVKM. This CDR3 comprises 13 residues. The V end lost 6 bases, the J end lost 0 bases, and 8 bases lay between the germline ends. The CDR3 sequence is CASRIDANYGYTF. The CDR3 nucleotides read TGTGCCAGCAGGATCGATGCTAACTATGGCTACACCTTC.

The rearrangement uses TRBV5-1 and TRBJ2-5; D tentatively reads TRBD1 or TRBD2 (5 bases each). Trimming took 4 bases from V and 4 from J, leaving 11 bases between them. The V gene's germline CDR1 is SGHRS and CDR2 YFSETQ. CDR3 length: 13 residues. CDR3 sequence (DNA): TGCGCCAGCAGCAACCGGGACGTAGAGACCCAGTACTTC. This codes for CASSNRDVETQYF.

The CDR3 protein is CASSIDPAAVSGANVLTF. The CDR3 coding sequence is TGTGCCAGTAGTATAGATCCAGCGGCAGTCTCTGGGGCCAACGTCCTGACTTTC. The genes are TRBV19 and TRBJ2-6; tentatively, D is TRBD2 (5 bases). The CDR3 consists of 18 residues. V was pared by 0 bases and J by 0 bases, with 12 bases between. Germline CDR1 LNHDA, CDR2 SQIVND (reference sequence).

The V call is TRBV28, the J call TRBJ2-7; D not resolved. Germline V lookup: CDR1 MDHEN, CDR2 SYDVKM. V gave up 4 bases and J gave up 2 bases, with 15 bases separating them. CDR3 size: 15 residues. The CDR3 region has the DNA TGTGCCAGCAGTTCGGCAGAAGTTTTAACCTACGAGCAGTACTTC. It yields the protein CASSSAEVLTYEQYF.

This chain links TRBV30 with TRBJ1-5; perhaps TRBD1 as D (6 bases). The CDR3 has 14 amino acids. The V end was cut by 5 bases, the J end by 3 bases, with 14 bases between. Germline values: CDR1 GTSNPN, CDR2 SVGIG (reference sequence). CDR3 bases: TGTGCCTGGTCCGGAGGGGGGGTCAATCAGCCCCAGCATTTT. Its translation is CAWSGGGVNQPQHF.

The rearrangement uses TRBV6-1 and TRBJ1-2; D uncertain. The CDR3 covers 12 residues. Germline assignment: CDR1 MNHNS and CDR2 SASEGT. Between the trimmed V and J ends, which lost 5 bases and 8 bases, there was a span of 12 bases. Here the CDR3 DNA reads TGTGCCAGCAGTCCCGCGACCCAGGGCTACACCTTC. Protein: CASSPATQGYTF.

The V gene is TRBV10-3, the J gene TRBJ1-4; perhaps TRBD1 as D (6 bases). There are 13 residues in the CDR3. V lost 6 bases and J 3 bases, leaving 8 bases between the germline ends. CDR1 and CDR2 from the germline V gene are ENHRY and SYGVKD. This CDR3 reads CAIRSGANEKLFF. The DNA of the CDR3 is TGTGCCATCAGGTCAGGGGCTAATGAAAAACTGTTTTTT.

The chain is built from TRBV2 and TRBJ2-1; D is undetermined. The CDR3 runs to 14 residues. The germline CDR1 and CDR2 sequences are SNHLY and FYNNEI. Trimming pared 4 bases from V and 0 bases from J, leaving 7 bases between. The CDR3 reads CASSVRSSYNEQFF. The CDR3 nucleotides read TGTGCCAGCAGTGTACGGAGCTCCTACAATGAGCAGTTCTTC.

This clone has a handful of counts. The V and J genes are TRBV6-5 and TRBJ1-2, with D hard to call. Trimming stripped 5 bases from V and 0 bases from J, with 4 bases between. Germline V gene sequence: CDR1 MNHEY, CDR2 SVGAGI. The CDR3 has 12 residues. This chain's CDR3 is CASSPSNYGYTF. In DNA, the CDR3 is TGTGCCAGCAGTCCCTCTAACTATGGCTACACCTTC.

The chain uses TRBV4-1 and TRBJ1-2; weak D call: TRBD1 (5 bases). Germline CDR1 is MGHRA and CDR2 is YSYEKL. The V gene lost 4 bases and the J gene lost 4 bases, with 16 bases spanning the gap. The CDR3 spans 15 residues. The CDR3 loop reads CASSPSGVLSYGYTF. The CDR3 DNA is TGCGCCAGCAGCCCATCGGGGGTTCTTAGCTATGGCTACACCTTC.

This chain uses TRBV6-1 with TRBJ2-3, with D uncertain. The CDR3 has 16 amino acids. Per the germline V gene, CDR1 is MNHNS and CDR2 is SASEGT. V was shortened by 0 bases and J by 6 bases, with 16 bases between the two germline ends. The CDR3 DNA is TGTGCCAGCAGTGAAGCTGCCGCAAACAATCGGGATACGCAGTATTTT. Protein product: CASSEAAANNRDTQYF.

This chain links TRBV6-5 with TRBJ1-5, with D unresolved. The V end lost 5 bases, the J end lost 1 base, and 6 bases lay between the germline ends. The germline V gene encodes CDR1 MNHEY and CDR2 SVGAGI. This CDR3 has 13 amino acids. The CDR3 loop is CASSTGSNQPQHF. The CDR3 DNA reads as TGTGCCAGCAGTACCGGGAGCAATCAGCCCCAGCATTTT.

The DNA of the CDR3 is TGTGCCAGCAGGGAGAAAGCGGGAGGCGCCTACAATGAGCAGTTCTTC. Encoded protein: CASREKAGGAYNEQFF. The genes are TRBV2 and TRBJ2-1; 9 bases agree with TRBD2. Germline V gene data show CDR1 as SNHLY and CDR2 as FYNNEI. This CDR3 region has 16 residues. V shed 6 bases, J shed 2 bases, and the junction held 8 bases outside the gene matches.

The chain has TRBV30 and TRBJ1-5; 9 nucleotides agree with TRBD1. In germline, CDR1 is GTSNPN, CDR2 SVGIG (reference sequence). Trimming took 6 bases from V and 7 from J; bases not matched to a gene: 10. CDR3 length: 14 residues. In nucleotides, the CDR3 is TGTGCCTGTAGTCCCGGGACAGGGAACCAGCCCCAGCATTTT. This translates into CACSPGTGNQPQHF.

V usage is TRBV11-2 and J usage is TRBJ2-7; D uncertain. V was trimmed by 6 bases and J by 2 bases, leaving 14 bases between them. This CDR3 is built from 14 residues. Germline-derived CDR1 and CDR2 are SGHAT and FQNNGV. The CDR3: CASSLWQNTYEQYF. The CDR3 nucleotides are TGTGCCAGCAGTCTCTGGCAGAACACCTACGAGCAGTACTTC.

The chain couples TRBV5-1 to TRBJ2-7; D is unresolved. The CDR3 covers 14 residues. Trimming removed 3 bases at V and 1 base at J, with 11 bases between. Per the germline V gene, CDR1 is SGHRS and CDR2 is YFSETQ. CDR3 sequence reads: CASSSGPASYEQYF. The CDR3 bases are TGCGCCAGCAGCTCCGGGCCGGCGTCCTACGAGCAGTACTTC.

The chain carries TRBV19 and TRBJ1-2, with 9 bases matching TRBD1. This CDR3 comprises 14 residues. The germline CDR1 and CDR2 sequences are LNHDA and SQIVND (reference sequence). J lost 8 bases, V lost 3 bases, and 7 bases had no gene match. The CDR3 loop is CASSIETGGWGYTF. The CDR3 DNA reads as TGTGCCAGTAGTATTGAGACAGGGGGATGGGGCTACACCTTC.

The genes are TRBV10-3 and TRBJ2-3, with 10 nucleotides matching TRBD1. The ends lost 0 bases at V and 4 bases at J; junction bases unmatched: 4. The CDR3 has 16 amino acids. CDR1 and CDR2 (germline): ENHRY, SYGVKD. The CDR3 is CAISESETGGPDTQYF. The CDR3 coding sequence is TGTGCCATCAGTGAGTCTGAGACAGGGGGCCCAGATACGCAGTATTTT.

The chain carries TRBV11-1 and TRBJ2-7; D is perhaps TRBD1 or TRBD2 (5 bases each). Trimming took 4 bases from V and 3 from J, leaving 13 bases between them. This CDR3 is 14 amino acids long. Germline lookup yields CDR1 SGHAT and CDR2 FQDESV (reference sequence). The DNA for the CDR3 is TGTGCCAGCAGCTGGCCGGGACGGAACTACGAGCAGTACTTC. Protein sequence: CASSWPGRNYEQYF.